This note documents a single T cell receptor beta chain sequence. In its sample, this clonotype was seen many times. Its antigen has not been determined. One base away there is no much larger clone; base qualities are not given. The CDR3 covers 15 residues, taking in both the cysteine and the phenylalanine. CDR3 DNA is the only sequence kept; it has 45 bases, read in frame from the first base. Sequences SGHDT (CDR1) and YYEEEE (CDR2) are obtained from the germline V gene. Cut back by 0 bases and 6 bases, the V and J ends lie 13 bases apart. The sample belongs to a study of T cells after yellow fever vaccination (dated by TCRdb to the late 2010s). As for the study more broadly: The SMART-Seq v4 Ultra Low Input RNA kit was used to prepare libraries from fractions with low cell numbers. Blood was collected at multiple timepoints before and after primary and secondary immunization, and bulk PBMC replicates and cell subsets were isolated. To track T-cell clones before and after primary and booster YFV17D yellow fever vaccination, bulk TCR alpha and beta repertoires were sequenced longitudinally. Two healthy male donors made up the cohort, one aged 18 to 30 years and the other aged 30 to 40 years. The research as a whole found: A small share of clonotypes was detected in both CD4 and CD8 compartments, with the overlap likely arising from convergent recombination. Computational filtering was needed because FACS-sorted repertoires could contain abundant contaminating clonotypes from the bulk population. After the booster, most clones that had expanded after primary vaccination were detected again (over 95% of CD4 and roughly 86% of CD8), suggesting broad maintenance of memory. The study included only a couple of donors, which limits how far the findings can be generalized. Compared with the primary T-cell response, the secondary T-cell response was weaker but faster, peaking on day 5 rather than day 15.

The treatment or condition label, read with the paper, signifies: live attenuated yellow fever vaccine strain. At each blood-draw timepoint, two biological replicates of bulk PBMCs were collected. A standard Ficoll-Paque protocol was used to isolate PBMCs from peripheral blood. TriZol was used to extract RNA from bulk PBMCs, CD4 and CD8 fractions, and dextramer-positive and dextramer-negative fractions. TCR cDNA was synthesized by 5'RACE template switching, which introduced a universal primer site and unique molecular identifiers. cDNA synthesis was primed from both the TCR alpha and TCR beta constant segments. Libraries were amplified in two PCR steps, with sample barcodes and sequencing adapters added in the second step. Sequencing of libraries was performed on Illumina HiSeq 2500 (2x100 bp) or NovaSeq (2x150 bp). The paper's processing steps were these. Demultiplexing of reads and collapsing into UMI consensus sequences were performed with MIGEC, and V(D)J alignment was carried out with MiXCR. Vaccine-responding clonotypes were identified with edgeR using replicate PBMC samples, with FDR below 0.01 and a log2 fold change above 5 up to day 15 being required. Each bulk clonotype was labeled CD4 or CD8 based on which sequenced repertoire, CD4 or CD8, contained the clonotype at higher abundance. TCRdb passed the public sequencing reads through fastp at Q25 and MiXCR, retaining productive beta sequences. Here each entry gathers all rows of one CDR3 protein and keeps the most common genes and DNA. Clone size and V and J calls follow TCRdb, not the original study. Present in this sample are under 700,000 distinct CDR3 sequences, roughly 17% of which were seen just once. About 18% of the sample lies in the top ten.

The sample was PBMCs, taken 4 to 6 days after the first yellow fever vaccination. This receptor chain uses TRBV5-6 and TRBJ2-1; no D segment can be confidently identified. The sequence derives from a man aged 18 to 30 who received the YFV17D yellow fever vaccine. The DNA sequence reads TGTGCCAGCAGCTTGGCTTTTAGGGTCGCCAATGAGCAGTTCTTC. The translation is CASSLAFRVANEQFF.